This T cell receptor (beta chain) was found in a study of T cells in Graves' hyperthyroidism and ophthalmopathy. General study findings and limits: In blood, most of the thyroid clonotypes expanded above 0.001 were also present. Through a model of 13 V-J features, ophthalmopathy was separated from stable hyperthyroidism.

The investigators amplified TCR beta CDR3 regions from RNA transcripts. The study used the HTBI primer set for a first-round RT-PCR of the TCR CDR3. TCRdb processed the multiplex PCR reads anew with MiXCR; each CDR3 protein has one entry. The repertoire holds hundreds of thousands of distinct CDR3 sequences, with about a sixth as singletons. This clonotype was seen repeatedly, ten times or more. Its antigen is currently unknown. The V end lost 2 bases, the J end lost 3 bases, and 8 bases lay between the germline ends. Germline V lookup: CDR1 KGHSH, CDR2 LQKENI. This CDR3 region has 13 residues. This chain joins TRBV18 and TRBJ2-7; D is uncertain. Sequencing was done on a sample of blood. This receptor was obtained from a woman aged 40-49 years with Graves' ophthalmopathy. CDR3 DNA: TGTGCCAGCTCACCAGGGCAGAACTACGAGCAGTACTTC. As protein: CASSPGQNYEQYF.